Below are 22 T cell receptor beta chains sequenced from a single sample in a study of identical twins. TCRdb redid the calling of the 5' RACE reads with MiXCR, one entry per CDR3 protein. The sample shows more than 650,000 distinct CDR3 sequences, approximately 6.1% of them seen only once. The source material was naive T cells sorted from blood. These receptors were taken from a man aged 18 to 35 in good health.

This clonotype was picked up a small number of times. The chain uses TRBV16 and TRBJ1-5; no reliable D call. This CDR3 region has 16 residues. Trimming shortened V by 2 bases and J by 5 bases, and 16 bases separated the two germline ends. The germline V gene has CDR1 KGHSY and CDR2 FQNENV. CDR3 sequence (DNA): TGTGCCAGCAGCCAAAATCTTAGGACTGCCCATCAGCCCCAGCATTTT. Translating gives CASSQNLRTAHQPQHF.

A few counts support this clonotype. V usage is TRBV7-6 and J usage is TRBJ2-1; D remains ambiguous. The CDR3 loop spans 14 amino acids. Trimming cost V 1 base and J 4 bases, with 8 bases left between them. Germline V gene data show CDR1 as SGHVS and CDR2 as FNYEAQ. CDR3 sequence: CASSLGSVYNEQFF. CDR3 nucleotides: TGTGCCAGCAGCTTAGGATCGGTGTACAATGAGCAGTTCTTC.

In this sample, this clonotype turned up many times. The chain couples TRBV11-2 to TRBJ2-5; maybe TRBD2 (6 bases). CDR1 is SGHAT and CDR2 is FQNNGV in the germline V gene. The CDR3 totals 14 residues. V was clipped by 4 bases and J by 2 bases, with 11 bases between them. The CDR3 protein is CASSSPGSQETQYF. CDR3 DNA sequence: TGTGCCAGCAGCTCACCCGGGAGTCAAGAGACCCAGTACTTC.

The genes are TRBV30 and TRBJ2-2, with TRBD1 as a possible D gene (6 bases). Germline CDR1 reads GTSNPN; CDR2 reads SVGIG (reference sequence). V shed 6 bases and J shed 6 bases, with 8 bases lying between them. The CDR3 runs 11 residues. CDR3 residues: CACGTPGELFF. CDR3 nucleotide sequence: TGTGCCTGCGGGACACCCGGGGAGCTGTTTTTT.

This clonotype was seen many times. V and J are TRBV28 and TRBJ1-5; TRBD1 is a possible D gene (5 bases). CDR1 is MDHEN and CDR2 is SYDVKM in the germline V gene. The CDR3 consists of 14 residues. V dropped 3 bases and J dropped 7 bases, with 13 bases sitting between them. CDR3 DNA sequence: TGTGCCAGCAGTTTGTACAGGAGTGGGCAGCCCCAGCATTTT. Encoded protein: CASSLYRSGQPQHF.

This clonotype was detected ten times or more. The chain couples TRBV11-2 to TRBJ1-2; 11 bases are shared with TRBD1. After removal of 6 bases from V and 7 bases from J, the junction contained 16 bases not matched to a gene. Per germline, CDR1 SGHAT and CDR2 FQNNGV. The CDR3 contains 17 residues. The CDR3 DNA reads TGTGCCAGCAGACAACCTGCCCGGACAGGGGGCGATCCTGGCTACACCTTC. This gives the protein CASRQPARTGGDPGYTF. The entire variable domain, with the rest obtained from reference TRBV11-2 and TRBJ1-2, is as follows: EAGVAQSPRYKIIEKRQSVAFWCNPISGHATLYWYQQILGQGPKLLIQFQNNGVVDDSQLPKDRFSAERLKGVDSTLKIQPAKLEDSAVYLCASRQPARTGGDPGYTFGSGTRLTVV.

This clonotype came up many times. The V call is TRBV11-2, the J call TRBJ1-5, with TRBD1 matching 7 bases. Germline assignment: CDR1 SGHAT and CDR2 FQNNGV. The V segment lost 4 bases and the J segment 7 bases; nucleotides outside the gene matches: 7. This CDR3 is built from 14 residues. This chain's CDR3 is CASSSDRRGQPQHF. The CDR3 DNA reads as TGTGCCAGCAGCTCGGACAGGCGGGGCCAGCCCCAGCATTTT.

The chain carries TRBV7-9 and TRBJ2-2; no reliable D call. Germline values: CDR1 SEHNR, CDR2 FQNEAQ (reference sequence). The CDR3 is 11 amino acids. V dropped 8 bases and J dropped 8 bases, with 9 bases sitting between them. This CDR3 is CASHRTGELFF. Written as DNA, the CDR3 is TGTGCCAGCCACCGGACGGGGGAGCTGTTTTTT. Full variable domain (rest looked up from reference TRBV7-9 and TRBJ2-2): DTGVSQNPRHKITKRGQNVTFRCDPISEHNRLYWYRQTLGQGPEFLTYFQNEAQLEKSRLLSDRFSAERPKGSFSTLEIQRTEQGDSAMYLCASHRTGELFFGEGSRLTVL.

The chain combines TRBV5-1 with TRBJ2-1; no definite D call. Trimming shortened V by 9 bases and J by 3 bases, and 16 bases separated the two germline ends. The CDR3 loop spans 14 amino acids. Germline assignment: CDR1 SGHRS and CDR2 YFSETQ. The CDR3 is CATSGANDYNEQFF. For the CDR3, the DNA is TGCGCCACCTCCGGAGCTAACGACTACAATGAGCAGTTCTTC.

The chain combines TRBV12-3 or TRBV12-4 with TRBJ2-2; the D is unclear. The CDR3 is 13 residues long. V was clipped by 7 bases and J by 6 bases, with 12 bases between them. Here the CDR3 reads CASTSAGAGELFF. CDR3 coding DNA: TGTGCCAGCACCTCGGCAGGCGCCGGGGAGCTGTTTTTT.

This rearrangement joins TRBV6-5 to TRBJ2-3, with D possibly being TRBD1 or TRBD2 (5 bases each). The V end was cut by 3 bases, the J end by 2 bases, with 15 bases between. The CDR3 length is 16 residues. The germline CDR1 and CDR2 sequences are MNHEY and SVGAGI. Here the CDR3 DNA reads TGTGCCAGCAGTTATCACACGACGGGGCCCACAGATACGCAGTATTTT. Translated: CASSYHTTGPTDTQYF.

In its sample, this clonotype was seen many times. The chain links TRBV20-1 to TRBJ2-3, with 11 bases identical to TRBD2. Germline trimming cut 6 bases from V and 4 bases from J; bases unmatched to any gene: 12. The germline CDR1 and CDR2 sequences are DFQATT and SNEGSKA (reference sequence). The CDR3 sequence is 16 residues long. CDR3 sequence: CSAIQRLAGFADTQYF. DNA for the CDR3: TGCAGTGCCATACAGAGACTAGCGGGATTCGCAGATACGCAGTATTTT.

This clonotype was picked up many times. The V gene is TRBV30, the J gene TRBJ1-1; no definite D call. The germline gives CDR1 GTSNPN, CDR2 SVGIG (reference sequence). This CDR3 is built from 12 residues. Trimming took off 1 base at V and 1 base at J, with 4 bases between the two ends. CDR3 sequence: CAWSEGNTEAFF. For the CDR3, the DNA is TGTGCCTGGAGTGAGGGGAACACTGAAGCTTTCTTT.

This clonotype has more than one count but fewer than ten. The rearrangement links TRBV5-1 to TRBJ2-3, with 11 bases fitting TRBD2. The CDR3 runs 17 residues. Germline V gene data show CDR1 as SGHRS and CDR2 as YFSETQ. J lost 4 bases, V lost 4 bases, and 11 bases had no gene match. CDR3 region: CASSGTSGRRVSDTQYF. Here the CDR3 DNA reads TGCGCCAGCAGCGGAACTAGCGGGAGACGTGTCTCAGATACGCAGTATTTT.

This clonotype was recorded a few times. The chain has TRBV5-1 and TRBJ2-1, with D uncertain. The CDR3 sequence is 15 residues long. The V and J ends lost 4 bases and 7 bases respectively, with 18 bases between them. The germline CDR1 and CDR2 sequences are SGHRS and YFSETQ. CDR3 coding DNA: TGCGCCAGCAGCGCTATCGAGAGGATGGAGAATGAGCAGTTCTTC. Protein: CASSAIERMENEQFF.

This clonotype was detected many times. The chain joins TRBV7-9 to TRBJ2-7, with D perhaps matching TRBD1 (7 bases). V was pared by 2 bases and J by 3 bases, with 11 bases between. Germline lookup yields CDR1 SEHNR and CDR2 FQNEAQ (reference sequence). The CDR3 is 14 residues long. CDR3 nucleotides: TGTGCCAGCAGCTTAAGTCAGGGGGGCTACGAGCAGTACTTC. It encodes CASSLSQGGYEQYF.

This clonotype was detected ten times or more. The V call is TRBV20-1, the J call TRBJ2-1, with 9 bases that match TRBD1. With V trimmed by 6 bases and J by 4 bases, 4 bases remained unmatched. The CDR3 sequence is 13 residues long. CDR1 DFQATT and CDR2 SNEGSKA come from the germline V gene (reference sequence). This CDR3 is CSADRGEYNEQFF. The DNA for the CDR3 is TGCAGTGCCGACAGGGGGGAATACAATGAGCAGTTCTTC.

This clonotype occurred many times. V gene TRBV12-3 or TRBV12-4 combines with J gene TRBJ2-2, with D maybe TRBD2 (7 bases). The CDR3 covers 15 residues. The V gene lost 5 bases and the J gene lost 4 bases, with 14 bases spanning the gap. The chain's CDR3 is CASSTRGPPTGELFF. The CDR3 region has the DNA TGTGCCAGCAGTACGCGGGGGCCTCCCACCGGGGAGCTGTTTTTT.

The table lists this clonotype with many counts. The chain uses TRBV12-3 or TRBV12-4 and TRBJ2-1, with D perhaps being TRBD1 or TRBD2 (5 bases each). V shed 5 bases and J shed 7 bases, with 12 bases lying between them. The length of the CDR3 is 13 residues. The CDR3 DNA follows: TGTGCCAGCAGTGTGGGGGAGACGAATGAGCAGTTCTTC. It encodes CASSVGETNEQFF.

This clonotype was found many times. J is TRBJ2-5 and V is TRBV4-3; tentatively, D is TRBD1 or TRBD2 (6 bases each). The germline gives CDR1 LGHNA, CDR2 YSLEER. V dropped 4 bases and J dropped 4 bases, with 19 bases sitting between them. The length of the CDR3 is 16 residues. Here the CDR3 DNA reads TGCGCCAGCAGCCCTCAGGCCACAACGGGGGCAGAGACCCAGTACTTC. It yields the protein CASSPQATTGAETQYF.

The rearrangement uses TRBV2 and TRBJ2-1, with 11 nucleotides matching TRBD1. Germline V CDR1 and CDR2: SNHLY, FYNNEI. This CDR3 is built from 17 residues. After removal of 1 base from V and 2 bases from J, the junction contained 4 bases not matched to a gene. CDR3 in amino acids: CASSEVMGQGAYNEQFF. CDR3 bases: TGTGCCAGCAGTGAAGTGATGGGACAGGGGGCCTACAATGAGCAGTTCTTC.

This clonotype was seen at least ten times. The chain joins TRBV12-3 or TRBV12-4 to TRBJ1-1; no clear D gene. Trimming removed 3 bases from V and 3 bases from J, with 14 bases in between. The CDR3 is 15 residues long. For the CDR3, the DNA is TGTGCCAGCAGTTTCGTGTTCTGGTCGGACACTGAAGCTTTCTTT. Translated: CASSFVFWSDTEAFF.